The entry below gives a single T cell receptor beta chain sequence along with its context. Its matching antigen is unknown. V dropped 3 bases and J dropped 7; count of bases not matched to a gene: 3. The CDR3 consists of 14 residues. Looked up from germline, CDR1 is MNHEY and CDR2 is SMNVEV (reference sequence). This sample stems from a study of shared clonotypes between healthy human individuals. For the study at large: Each donor had three CD4 naive, three CD4 memory, two CD8 naive and one CD8 memory plate.

The naive CD8 population came from CD45RO-negative cells selected for CCR7, without terminally differentiated effector memory CD45RA+ cells. Every one of the donors was a Caucasian adult that lived in Nashville, Tennessee. Study-wide findings and caveats: Sequencing depth was expected to influence donor clonotype sharing.

Original data processing: Junction-only sequences without quality scores were provided by ImmunoSEQ, so filtering was different. Libraries were prepared by immunoSEQ multiplex PCR; TCRdb keeps only in-frame clonotypes and omits some of them. V and J calls plus clone size are reproduced from that table; the DNA served to infer D and trimming. The sample gives millions of clones, approximately 94% of which show up once; roughly 1% is in the top ten. The specimen was naive CD8+ T cells sorted from blood. The chain combines TRBV27 with TRBJ1-6; the match to TRBD1 covers 7 bases. This TCR came from a man aged 18-30 years in good health. CDR3 residues: CASSFLQGNSPLHF. The CDR3 nucleotides read TGTGCCAGCAGTTTCTTACAGGGGAATTCACCCCTCCACTTT.